These 6 T cell receptor beta chains came from one sample sequenced in a study of T cells in Graves' hyperthyroidism and ophthalmopathy. The CDR3 regions of TCR beta were amplified from RNA transcripts. When the TCR CDR3 underwent first-round RT-PCR, the HTBI primer set was used. TCRdb analysed the multiplex PCR reads with MiXCR anew, one entry per CDR3 protein. The sample carries hundreds of thousands of distinct CDR3 sequences, around 16% recorded once. Sequenced: blood. The receptors were gathered from a woman aged 25 to 45 with Graves' hyperthyroidism.

This clonotype was recorded many times. V gene TRBV3-1 combines with J gene TRBJ2-3; D perhaps matches TRBD2 (5 bases). The ends were cut back, 4 bases at V and 2 bases at J, with 19 bases in the middle. This CDR3 has 17 residues. Germline lookup yields CDR1 LGHDT and CDR2 YNNKEL (reference sequence). The CDR3 loop is CASSPVGNPLLTDTQYF. The CDR3 DNA follows: TGTGCCAGCAGCCCCGTCGGGAACCCTCTCCTCACAGATACGCAGTATTTT.

This clonotype was seen repeatedly, ten times or more. The DNA for the CDR3 is TGTGCCAGCAGTTGGAGTGGTGAGCAGTTCTTC. Amino acid sequence: CASSWSGEQFF. The chain combines TRBV28 with TRBJ2-1; unclear D gene. The germline V gene encodes CDR1 MDHEN and CDR2 SYDVKM. Trimming pared 4 bases from V and 9 bases from J, leaving 7 bases between. The CDR3 runs 11 residues. The full variable domain, rest sourced from reference TRBV28 and TRBJ2-1, is DVKVTQSSRYLVKRTGEKVFLECVQDMDHENMFWYRQDPGLGLRLIYFSYDVKMKEKGDIPEGYSVSREKKERFSLILESASTNQTSMYLCASSWSGEQFFGPGTRLTVL.

This clonotype appeared many times. This chain connects TRBV5-1 to TRBJ1-2; the D gene is possibly TRBD1 (6 bases). Trimming shortened V by 4 bases and J by 4 bases, and 14 bases separated the two germline ends. CDR3 length equals 14 residues. Germline-derived CDR1 and CDR2 are SGHRS and YFSETQ. Here the CDR3 reads CASSGLQGSYGYTF. Here the CDR3 DNA reads TGCGCCAGCAGCGGACTACAGGGATCCTATGGCTACACCTTC. Variable domain in full (rest from reference TRBV5-1 and TRBJ1-2): KAGVTQTPRYLIKTRGQQVTLSCSPISGHRSVSWYQQTPGQGLQFLFEYFSETQRNKGNFPGRFSGRQFSNSRSEMNVSTLELGDSALYLCASSGLQGSYGYTFGSGTRLTVV.

This clonotype was counted a few times. The rearrangement joins TRBV30 to TRBJ2-7, with D possibly matching TRBD1 (5 bases). The CDR3 has 13 amino acids. The germline gives CDR1 GTSNPN, CDR2 SVGIG (reference sequence). The V end lost 2 bases, the J end lost 3 bases, and 11 bases lay between the germline ends. The CDR3 reads CAWSQDTNYEQYF. DNA of the CDR3: TGTGCCTGGAGTCAGGACACGAACTACGAGCAGTACTTC.

This clonotype occurred a few times. The conserved final phenylalanine or tryptophan is absent from the CDR3, which likely points to a read error. The genes are TRBV28 and TRBJ1-5; no firm D call. The germline V gene has CDR1 MDHEN and CDR2 SYDVKM. The ends were cut back, 2 bases at V and 4 bases at J, with 9 bases in the middle. This CDR3 has 14 amino acids. The CDR3 bases are TGTGCCAGCAGTTTAAGGGAACCTAATCAGCCCCAGCATCTT. It is translated as CASSLREPNQPQHL.

Only a few counts were recorded for this clonotype. The chain is built from TRBV20-1 and TRBJ1-4; 7 nucleotides agree with TRBD1. The germline CDR1 and CDR2 sequences are DFQATT and SNEGSKA (reference sequence). The CDR3 has 14 residues. The ends lost 3 bases at V and 3 bases at J; junction bases unmatched: 4. CDR3 coding DNA: TGCAGTGCTAGCCCCGGGACAGCTAATGAAAAACTGTTTTTT. This codes for CSASPGTANEKLFF.